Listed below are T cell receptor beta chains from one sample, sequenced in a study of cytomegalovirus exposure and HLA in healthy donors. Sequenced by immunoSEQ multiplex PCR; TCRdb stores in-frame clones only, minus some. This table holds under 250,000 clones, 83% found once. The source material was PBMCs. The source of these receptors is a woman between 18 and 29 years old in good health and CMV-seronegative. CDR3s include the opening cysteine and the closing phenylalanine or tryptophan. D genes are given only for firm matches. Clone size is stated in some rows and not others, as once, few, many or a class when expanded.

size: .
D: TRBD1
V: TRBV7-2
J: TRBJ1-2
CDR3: CASSPSGQAYGYTF
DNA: TGTGCCAGCAGCCCCTCGGGACAGGCCTATGGCTACACCTTC

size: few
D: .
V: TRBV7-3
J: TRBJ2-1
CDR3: CASSGSGSYNEQFF
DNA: TGTGCCAGCAGCGGTTCGGGATCCTACAATGAGCAGTTCTTC

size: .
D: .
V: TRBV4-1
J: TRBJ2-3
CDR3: CASSQGRAQDTQYF
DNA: TGCGCCAGCAGCCAAGGGAGGGCCCAGGATACGCAGTATTTT

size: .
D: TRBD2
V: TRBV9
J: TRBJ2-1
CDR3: CASSPAAGGVNEQFF
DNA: TGTGCCAGCAGCCCTGCCGCGGGAGGGGTCAATGAGCAGTTCTTC

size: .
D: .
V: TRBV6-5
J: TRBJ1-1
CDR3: CASSYLAGNVNTEAFF
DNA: TGTGCCAGCAGTTATCTGGCAGGCAACGTGAACACTGAAGCTTTCTTT

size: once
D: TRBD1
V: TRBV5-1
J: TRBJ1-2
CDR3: CASSKTGNYGYTF
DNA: TGCGCCAGCAGCAAGACAGGGAACTATGGCTACACCTTC

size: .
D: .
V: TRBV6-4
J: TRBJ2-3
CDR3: CASSTGTSTDTQYF
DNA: TGTGCCAGCAGTACCGGGACTAGCACAGATACGCAGTATTTT

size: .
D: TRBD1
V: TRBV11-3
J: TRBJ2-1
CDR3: CASSRGQGASEQFF
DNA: TGTGCCAGCAGCCGGGGACAGGGGGCCAGTGAGCAGTTCTTC

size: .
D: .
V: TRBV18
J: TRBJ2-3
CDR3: CASSPGQSTDTQYF
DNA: TGTGCCAGCTCACCAGGACAGAGCACAGATACGCAGTATTTT

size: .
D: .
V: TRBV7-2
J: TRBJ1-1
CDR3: CASRQANEAFF
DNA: TGTGCCAGCAGGCAGGCGAATGAAGCTTTCTTT

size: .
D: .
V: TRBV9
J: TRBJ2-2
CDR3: CASSATDTYTGELFF
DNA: TGTGCCAGCAGCGCAACGGACACCTACACCGGGGAGCTGTTTTTT

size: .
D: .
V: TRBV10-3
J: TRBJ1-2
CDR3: CAISGNSNNYGYTF
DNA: TGTGCCATCAGTGGGAATTCAAATAACTATGGCTACACCTTC

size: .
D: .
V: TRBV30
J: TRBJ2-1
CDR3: CAWSIVDEQFF
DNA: TGTGCCTGGAGTATAGTTGATGAGCAGTTCTTC

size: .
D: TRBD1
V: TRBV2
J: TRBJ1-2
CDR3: CASSLRTGDHYGYTF
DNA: TGTGCCAGCAGTTTGCGGACAGGGGACCACTATGGCTACACCTTC

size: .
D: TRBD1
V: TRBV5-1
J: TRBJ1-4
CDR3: CASSSDRGNEKLFF
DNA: TGCGCCAGCAGCTCGGACAGGGGAAATGAAAAACTGTTTTTT

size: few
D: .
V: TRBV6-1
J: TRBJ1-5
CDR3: CASSEIGYQPQHF
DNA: TGTGCCAGCAGTGAAATTGGGTATCAGCCCCAGCATTTT

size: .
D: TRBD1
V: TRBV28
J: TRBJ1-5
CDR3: CASRRGQAGQPQHF
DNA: TGTGCCAGCAGACGCGGACAGGCCGGGCAGCCCCAGCATTTT

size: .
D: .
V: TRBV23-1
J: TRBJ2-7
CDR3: CASSQSAGTGSISQYF
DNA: TGCGCCAGCAGTCAATCCGCCGGGACTGGATCTATCTCGCAGTACTTC

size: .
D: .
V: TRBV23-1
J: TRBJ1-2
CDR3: CASSQSGGGGGRTACGYTF
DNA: TGCGCCAGCAGTCAATCGGGTGGAGGAGGAGGGCGTACGGCGTGTGGCTACACCTTC

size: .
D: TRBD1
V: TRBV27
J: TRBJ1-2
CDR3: CASSPGTGHVGYTF
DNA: TGTGCCAGCAGTCCCGGGACAGGGCATGTGGGCTACACCTTC

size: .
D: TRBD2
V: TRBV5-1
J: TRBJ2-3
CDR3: CASSFDGGATDTQYF
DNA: TGCGCCAGCAGCTTCGACGGGGGGGCCACAGATACGCAGTATTTT

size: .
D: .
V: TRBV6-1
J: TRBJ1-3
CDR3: CASSELSPGAIGNTIYF
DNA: TGTGCCAGCAGTGAATTATCTCCCGGGGCTATCGGAAACACCATATATTTT

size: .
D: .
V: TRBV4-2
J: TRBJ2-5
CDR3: CASSQEWSSQETQYF
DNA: TGTGCCAGCAGCCAAGAGTGGTCTAGCCAAGAGACCCAGTACTTC

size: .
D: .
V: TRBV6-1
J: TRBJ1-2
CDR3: CASSDGSLRGISYGYTF
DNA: TGTGCCAGCAGTGACGGGAGCCTTAGAGGTATAAGCTATGGCTACACCTTC

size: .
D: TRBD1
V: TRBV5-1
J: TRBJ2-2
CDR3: CASSWDRGYGGELFF
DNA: TGCGCCAGCAGCTGGGACAGGGGGTATGGCGGGGAGCTGTTTTTT

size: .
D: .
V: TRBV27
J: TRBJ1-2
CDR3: CASSLRRGGYGYTF
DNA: TGTGCCAGCAGTTTAAGGAGAGGGGGCTATGGCTACACCTTC

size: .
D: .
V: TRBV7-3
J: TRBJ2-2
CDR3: CASSPWQALNTGELFF
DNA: TGTGCCAGCAGCCCTTGGCAGGCGTTGAACACCGGGGAGCTGTTTTTT

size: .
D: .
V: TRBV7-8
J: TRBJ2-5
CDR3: CASSSSHRGGVNRQTQYF
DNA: TGTGCCAGCAGCTCGAGCCACAGGGGCGGGGTAAACAGACAGACCCAGTACTTC

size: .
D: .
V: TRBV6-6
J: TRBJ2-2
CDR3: CASSYKRPNTGELFF
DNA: TGTGCCAGCAGTTACAAGCGGCCGAACACCGGGGAGCTGTTTTTT

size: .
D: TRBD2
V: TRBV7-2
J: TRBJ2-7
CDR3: CASSPGLAGGREQYF
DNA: TGTGCCAGCAGCCCAGGACTAGCGGGAGGGAGGGAGCAGTACTTC

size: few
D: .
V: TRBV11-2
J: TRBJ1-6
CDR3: CASSPSWVSPLHF
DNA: TGTGCCAGCAGCCCGAGTTGGGTGTCACCCCTCCACTTT

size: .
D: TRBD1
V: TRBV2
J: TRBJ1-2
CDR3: CASRDRGAAPIYGYTF
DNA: TGTGCCAGCAGAGACAGGGGAGCCGCACCGATCTATGGCTACACCTTC

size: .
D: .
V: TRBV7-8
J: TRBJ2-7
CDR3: CASSLAESSYEQYF
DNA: TGTGCCAGCAGCTTAGCCGAGAGCTCCTACGAGCAGTACTTC

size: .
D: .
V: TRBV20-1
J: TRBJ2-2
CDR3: CSARIREGLFF
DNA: TGCAGTGCTAGGATAAGGGAAGGGCTGTTTTTT

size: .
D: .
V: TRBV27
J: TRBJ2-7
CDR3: CASRRFQGIPHEQYF
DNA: TGTGCCAGCAGACGGTTCCAGGGAATACCCCACGAGCAGTACTTC

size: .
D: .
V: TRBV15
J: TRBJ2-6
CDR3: CATSRDISGANVLTF
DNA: TGTGCCACCAGCAGAGATATCTCCGGGGCCAACGTCCTGACTTTC

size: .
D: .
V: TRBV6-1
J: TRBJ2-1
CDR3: CASRLGSYNEQFF
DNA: TGTGCCAGCAGACTCGGTAGCTACAATGAGCAGTTCTTC

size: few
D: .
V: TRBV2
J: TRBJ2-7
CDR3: CASSDGTRGEQYF
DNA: TGTGCCAGCAGTGATGGAACTAGGGGGGAGCAGTACTTC

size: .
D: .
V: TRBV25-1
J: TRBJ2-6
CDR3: CASSELGSGANVLTF
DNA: TGTGCCAGCAGTGAGTTGGGGTCTGGGGCCAACGTCCTGACTTTC

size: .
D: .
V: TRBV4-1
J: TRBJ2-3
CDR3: CASSQRQGGETDTQYF
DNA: TGCGCCAGCAGCCAGAGACAGGGAGGGGAAACAGATACGCAGTATTTT

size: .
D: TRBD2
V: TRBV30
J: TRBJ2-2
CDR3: CAWSLGGSDTGELFF
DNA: TGTGCCTGGAGTCTGGGCGGGAGTGACACCGGGGAGCTGTTTTTT

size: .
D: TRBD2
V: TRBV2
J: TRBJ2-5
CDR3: CASSRSGGIETQYF
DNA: TGTGCCAGCAGTCGAAGCGGGGGGATCGAGACCCAGTACTTC

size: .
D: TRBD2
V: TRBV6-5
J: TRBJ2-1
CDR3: CASRTSGTTNEQFF
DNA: TGTGCCAGCAGGACTAGCGGGACTACAAATGAGCAGTTCTTC

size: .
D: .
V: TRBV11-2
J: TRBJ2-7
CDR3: CASSLARRPHEQYF
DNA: TGTGCCAGCAGCTTAGCTAGAAGGCCCCACGAGCAGTACTTC

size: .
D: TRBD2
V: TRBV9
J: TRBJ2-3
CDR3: CASSYYSGRWASGTDTQYF
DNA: TGTGCCAGCAGCTACTATAGCGGGAGATGGGCGTCGGGCACAGATACGCAGTATTTT

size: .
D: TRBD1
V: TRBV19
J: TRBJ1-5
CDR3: CASSPRSGQGSQPQHF
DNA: TGTGCCAGTAGTCCCCGGTCGGGACAGGGCTCCCAGCCCCAGCATTTT

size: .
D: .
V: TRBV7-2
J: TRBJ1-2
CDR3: CASSLVVSRGYTF
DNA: TGTGCCAGCAGCTTAGTGGTCTCGCGTGGCTACACCTTC

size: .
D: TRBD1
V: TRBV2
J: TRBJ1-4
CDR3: CASRPGQGGGKLFF
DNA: TGTGCCAGCAGACCGGGACAGGGAGGAGGAAAACTGTTTTTT

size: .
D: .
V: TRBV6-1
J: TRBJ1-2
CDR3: CASSEAGGGLGYTF
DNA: TGTGCCAGCAGTGAAGCGGGGGGGGGCCTTGGCTACACCTTC

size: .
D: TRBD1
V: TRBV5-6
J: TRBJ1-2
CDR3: CASSLEQGNYGYTF
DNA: TGTGCCAGCAGCTTGGAACAGGGGAACTATGGCTACACCTTC